This TCR beta chain was documented in a study of T cells after yellow fever vaccination. In the study overall: Where fractions had low cell numbers, libraries were prepared from them with the SMART-Seq v4 Ultra Low Input RNA kit.

UMIs were added to TCR cDNA along with a universal primer site when it was made by 5'RACE template switching. TCRdb independently ran MiXCR on the 5' RACE reads; one entry per CDR3 protein. In the table there are approximately 250,000 distinct CDR3 sequences, roughly 6.8% of which are singletons. Looked up from germline, CDR1 is LGHDT and CDR2 is YNNKEL (reference sequence). Losses at the gene ends were 5 bases for V and 3 bases for J; bases not matched to a gene: 6. The CDR3 has 15 amino acids. Concerning this clonotype itself: As yet, its antigen is unknown.

Study conclusions and caveats: Boosting was followed by the reappearance of most primary-vaccination clones (approximately 95% CD4, 88% CD8). Peaking on day 5 versus 15, the secondary response was faster but weaker.

The rearrangement joins TRBV3-1 to TRBJ2-7; 11 nucleotides align to TRBD2. The receptor was isolated from a man aged 30 to 45 who received the YFV17D yellow fever vaccine. The sequencing used CD4+ T cells sorted from PBMCs, collected on the day of the yellow fever booster vaccination. In nucleotides, the CDR3 is TGTGCCAGCAGCAAATACGGGACTAGCGGCTACGAGCAGTACTTC. Translating it yields CASSKYGTSGYEQYF.